These 9 T cell receptor beta chains were all obtained from the same sample, sequenced in a study of shared clonotypes between healthy human individuals. TCRdb's table, derived via immunoSEQ multiplex PCR, lists solely in-frame clones and lacks some. The sample carries more than 1,200,000 clones, 98% to 99% recorded once. Sequenced sample: naive CD4+ T cells sorted from blood. The subset denotes: CD45RA+ positively selected. Receptors originate from a man aged 25 to 45 in good health.

The J gene is TRBJ2-1, the V gene TRBV11-2, with 10 bases fitting TRBD2. J lost 7 bases, V lost 1 base, and 7 bases had no gene match. The CDR3 length is 16 residues. Germline V gene lookup returns CDR1 SGHAT and CDR2 FQNNGV. Here the CDR3 DNA reads TGTGCCAGCAGCTTAGTACTAGCGGGATCGGGAAATGAGCAGTTCTTC. Translating it yields CASSLVLAGSGNEQFF.

This chain joins TRBV2 and TRBJ2-1, with D perhaps matching TRBD2 (6 bases). From germline, CDR1 is SNHLY and CDR2 FYNNEI. This CDR3 region has 15 residues. V lost 0 bases and J lost 3, with 9 bases in between. The CDR3 protein is CASSEAGGFYNEQFF. The CDR3 nucleotides read TGTGCCAGCAGTGAAGCCGGGGGTTTCTACAATGAGCAGTTCTTC.

The chain uses TRBV5-6 and TRBJ2-3, with D unresolved. With 0 bases removed from V and 3 bases from J, the gap between germline ends came to 8 bases. The V gene's germline CDR1 is SGHDT and CDR2 YYEEEE. This CDR3 spans 14 amino acids. The CDR3 loop reads CASSLGTITDTQYF. The CDR3 DNA follows: TGTGCCAGCAGCTTGGGAACCATTACAGATACGCAGTATTTT.

The chain links TRBV4-2 to TRBJ2-5; 9 bases map to TRBD2. The junction had 10 bases not matched to a gene; V was cut back by 1 base and J by 4 bases. The CDR3 extends over 17 amino acids. CDR1 is LGHNA and CDR2 is YNFKEQ in the germline V gene. CDR3 sequence: CASSQAVSSGSAETQYF. The CDR3 nucleotides are TGTGCCAGCAGCCAAGCTGTAAGTAGCGGGAGCGCAGAGACCCAGTACTTC.

Comment on this clone: Other DNA variants within this sample encode the same CDR3. The chain carries TRBV18 and TRBJ2-7; D is undetermined. In germline, CDR1 is KGHSH, CDR2 LQKENI. The germline V and J ends were trimmed by 0 bases and 0 bases, with 6 bases remaining between them. The CDR3 extends over 14 amino acids. The CDR3 spells CASSPPSLSYEQYF. The DNA for the CDR3 is TGTGCCAGCTCACCACCATCCCTCTCCTACGAGCAGTACTTC. The variable domain in full, completed from reference TRBV18 and TRBJ2-7, reads NAGVMQNPRHLVRRRGQEARLRCSPMKGHSHVYWYRQLPEEGLKFMVYLQKENIIDESGMPKERFSAEFPKEGPSILRIQQVVRGDSAAYFCASSPPSLSYEQYFGPGTRLTVT.

V usage is TRBV9 and J usage is TRBJ2-7, with D unclear. V was clipped by 4 bases and J by 5 bases, with 19 bases between them. Germline assignment: CDR1 SGDLS and CDR2 YYNGEE. The CDR3 runs to 15 residues. This CDR3 is CASSPRKERSHEQYF. The CDR3 nucleotides read TGTGCCAGCAGCCCACGGAAGGAGAGGTCACACGAGCAGTACTTC.

As regards this clone: Other DNA sequences in the sample encode the same CDR3. The rearrangement links TRBV5-6 to TRBJ2-7; D is unresolved. CDR1 is SGHDT, CDR2 YYEEEE, per germline. Trimming took off 3 bases at V and 3 bases at J, with 4 bases between the two ends. This CDR3 has 11 residues. CDR3 loop: CASSSSYEQYF. For the CDR3, the DNA is TGTGCCAGCAGCTCTAGCTACGAGCAGTACTTC.

This sequence joins TRBV5-3 and TRBJ1-1; D gene ambiguous. TRBV5-3 is an ORF; its function is uncertain. The germline V and J ends were trimmed by 1 base and 4 bases, with 5 bases remaining between them. This CDR3 is 12 amino acids long. CDR3 in amino acids: CARSLRVTEAFF. The CDR3 DNA sequence: TGTGCCAGAAGCTTGCGAGTCACTGAAGCTTTCTTT.

V and J are TRBV5-1 and TRBJ2-7; possibly TRBD1 or TRBD2 for D (5 bases each). The V end lost 7 bases, the J end lost 1 base, and 15 bases lay between the germline ends. Looked up from germline, CDR1 is SGHRS and CDR2 is YFSETQ. The CDR3 consists of 14 residues. In DNA, the CDR3 is TGCGCCAGCCTTTCGGGACCGGGTTCCTACGAGCAGTACTTC. It yields the protein CASLSGPGSYEQYF.